This T cell receptor beta chain was observed in a study of graft-versus-host responses after intestinal transplantation (dated by TCRdb to about 2021). Context from the whole study: The transplants that recipients got were multivisceral, liver-intestinal, or isolated intestinal. The cohort enrolled about two dozen intestinal transplant recipients including one retransplant, and a few patients lacking pretransplant specimens were excluded. Alloreactive clones were identified by sequencing pre-transplant mixed lymphocyte reaction products and comparing these products with unstimulated pre-transplant donor and recipient T cells. Donor T cell macrochimerism was defined as a peak of at least 4% donor T cells among recipient peripheral blood mononuclear cells. All recipients received anti-thymocyte globulin induction followed by maintenance tacrolimus and steroids for about three years. Graft-versus-host and host-versus-graft alloreactive T cell clones were tracked in the graft, circulation and bone marrow after intestinal transplantation using bulk TCR-beta CDR3 sequencing. Instead of going to the commercial service, samples from a few later patients were sequenced in-house on an Illumina MiSeq and processed with MiXCR. Overall results and qualifications from the work: GvH clones were detected in recipient bone marrow, and some of these GvH clones were observed earlier in ileal mucosa or blood, consistent with an intestinal mucosal origin. In the allografts of patients with donor T cell macrochimerism, GvH to HvG T cell clonal ratios were high. Early after transplant, peak levels of circulating GvH clones were found to be associated with declines in HvG clones. The conclusions were limited by the relatively low number and heterogeneity of the intestinal transplant patients.

In light of the paper, this sample's time point label describes: cells obtained before transplantation from donor or recipient. CD3+CD4+ and CD3+CD8+ populations were FACS-sorted from unstimulated pre-transplant donor and recipient cells taken from spleen or lymph nodes. Turning to this clone: Its target antigen remains unknown. Base qualities were left out, and no much larger clone turns up one base away.

For CDR1 and CDR2, the germline V gene (reference sequence) lists PRHDT and FYEKMQ. The junction shows trimming of 4 bases on V and 5 bases on J, plus 17 bases between the germline ends. Spanning cysteine to phenylalanine, the CDR3 consists of 15 amino acids. The read is trimmed to its CDR3 DNA, 45 bases read in frame from base 1. Library preparation employed the immunoSEQ multiplex PCR assay. For most patients, genomic DNA was isolated using the Qiagen DNeasy Blood and Tissue Kit and was shipped frozen to Adaptive Biotechnologies for TCR sequencing. High-throughput TCR-beta CDR3 sequencing of genomic DNA from most patients was performed by Adaptive Biotechnologies. Per the authors' processing: Adaptive's ImmunoSEQ software supplied the TCR sequencing data for around 19 patients, while MiXCR and VDJtools were used to process a few other patients. CD4 versus CD8 sorting errors were corrected by removing sequences found in both subsets at a frequency ratio below 5:1. Because the origin of CDR3 nucleotide sequences shared between donor and recipient could not be assigned, those sequences were removed. Alloreactive clones required at least 2-fold expansion over unstimulated cells and minimum CFSE-low frequency of 0.002% (template counts) or 0.001% (read counts). Clones detected in sequenced pre-transplant spleen, lymph node, or MLR CFSE-low populations of the donor or recipient were defined as mappable. The cumulative frequency of alloreactive clones was calculated as a percentage of all sequences, weighted by copy number. Not all clones reach the TCRdb copy of this immuneACCESS table, which keeps in-frame sequences only. Checked studies attribute under half of the gap to unresolved V genes and leave the rest unexplained. V, J and clone size are taken as reported in that table, and D and trimming were inferred from the DNA itself. Here the sample has approximately 99,000 clones; 80% to 95% occur a single time. 0.069% of the sample is in the top ten clones.

The rearranged segments are TRBV13 and TRBJ1-2; TRBD1 could be the D gene, as 6 bases match. This clonotype originated in a human donor who was the organ donor for an intestinal transplant. The sample consisted of unstimulated CD8+ T cells sorted from spleen or lymph node cells, taken before transplant. The CDR3: CASSSGQTPLYGYTF. The DNA sequence is as follows: TGTGCCAGCAGCTCCGGACAGACTCCCCTTTATGGCTACACCTTC.